This T cell receptor beta chain is from a study of blood T cell repertoires in COVID-19. Study overall: The study drew acute and convalescent COVID-19 samples from the United States, Italy and Spain.

Per the authors' pipeline: Using reference gene primer amplification, nucleated cell counts were estimated. Profiling relied on immunoSEQ multiplex PCR, and the TCRdb table lists in-frame clones only, not all of them. From that table come the V and J calls and clone size; the DNA was used to work out D and trimming. The sample lists over 200,000 clones, approximately 84% occurring once. This clone was seen a single time. Clinical histories supplied by participants themselves formed the basis of cohort assignment. Trimming left V 4 bases short and J 3 bases short, with 7 bases between. The V gene's germline CDR1 is SGHNT and CDR2 YENEEA. This CDR3 spans 12 amino acids.

The chain uses TRBV11-3 and TRBJ2-7; D not resolved. The sample consisted of PBMCs or T cells enriched from blood (not recorded which). This receptor was identified in a man aged 60 to 75 who had recovered from COVID-19. The CDR3 DNA reads as TGTGCCAGCAGCTCCGACAACTACGAGCAGTACTTC. It encodes CASSSDNYEQYF.